This T cell receptor beta chain is from a study of CD8 T cells in ankylosing spondylitis. General study findings and limits: Several highly homologous variants made up a TCR beta motif, and this motif appeared characteristic of ankylosing spondylitis blood. Clones that were linked to disease were CD8+ and were relatively rare in peripheral blood.

TCRdb re-called the 5' RACE reads through MiXCR, storing one row per CDR3 protein. This table holds fewer than 750,000 distinct CDR3 sequences, around 19% found once. This clonotype was picked up a small number of times. Its specificity is unknown. V was clipped by 4 bases and J by 0 bases, with 12 bases between them. Germline V gene lookup returns CDR1 MNHEY and CDR2 SVGAGI. The CDR3 spans 15 residues. This receptor was taken from a male donor with ankylosing spondylitis. Sequenced sample: blood, either unsorted or a sorted T cell fraction (not recorded which). This chain joins TRBV6-5 and TRBJ1-1; tentatively, D is TRBD1 (5 bases). CDR3 coding DNA: TGTGCCAGCAGTTTAGTGACAGATTTGAACACTGAAGCTTTCTTT. It specifies CASSLVTDLNTEAFF.